A single sample gave rise to the 6 T cell receptor beta chains below, sequenced in a study of T cells after yellow fever vaccination. TCRdb ran MiXCR on the 5' RACE reads and lists one entry per CDR3 protein. The sample holds about 99,000 distinct CDR3 sequences, under 7% seen once. Specimen: CD8+ T cells sorted from PBMCs, collected 10 days after the yellow fever booster vaccination. These receptors all stem from a man younger than 35 who received the YFV17D yellow fever vaccine.

This chain connects TRBV6-6 to TRBJ1-6, with TRBD1 matching 9 bases. The CDR3 has 11 residues. V trimming: 11 bases; J trimming: 9 bases; junction bases outside the gene matches: 2. Germline V CDR1 and CDR2: MNHNY, SVGAGI (reference sequence). The CDR3 here is CAAGQGSPLHF. As DNA, the CDR3 is TGTGCCGCGGGACAGGGTTCACCCCTCCACTTT.

This clonotype was found many times. The V call is TRBV7-9, the J call TRBJ2-7; D may be TRBD2 (6 bases). The CDR3 is 13 residues long. The V and J ends lost 4 bases and 0 bases respectively, with 7 bases between them. Germline V CDR1 and CDR2: SEHNR, FQNEAQ (reference sequence). CDR3 in DNA: TGTGCCAGCAGCTCCGGGGGCTCCTACGAGCAGTACTTC. It specifies CASSSGGSYEQYF.

This clonotype was observed a handful of times. The V call is TRBV7-9, the J call TRBJ1-2; D is uncertain. From germline, CDR1 is SEHNR and CDR2 FQNEAQ (reference sequence). The CDR3 runs 14 residues. Trimming removed 5 bases from V and 1 base from J, with 11 bases in between. CDR3 in DNA: TGTGCCAGCAGCACGCCACTAGATAACTATGGCTACACCTTC. Translated, it gives CASSTPLDNYGYTF.

V is TRBV7-3 and J is TRBJ2-2, with D perhaps matching TRBD1 or TRBD2 (5 bases each). Germline V lookup: CDR1 SGHTA, CDR2 FQGTGA. V lost 2 bases, J lost 3 bases, and 16 bases lay in between. The length of the CDR3 is 17 residues. CDR3 residues: CASSLLESGADTGELFF. The CDR3 DNA reads TGTGCCAGCAGCTTACTTGAGTCCGGGGCCGACACCGGGGAGCTGTTTTTT.

This clonotype was seen repeatedly, ten times or more. Here the CDR3 reads CASSETSGGYDEQFF. The CDR3 DNA reads as TGTGCCAGCAGTGAGACTAGCGGGGGGTACGATGAGCAGTTCTTC. J is TRBJ2-1 and V is TRBV6-4; TRBD2 matches 13 bases. The germline V gene encodes CDR1 MRHNA and CDR2 SNTAGT. CDR3 length: 15 residues. V trimming: 3 bases; J trimming: 8 bases; junction bases outside the gene matches: 4.

This clonotype has only a few counts. V and J are TRBV6-5 and TRBJ1-2, with D possibly TRBD1 on 6 matching bases. CDR3 length equals 16 residues. CDR1 is MNHEY and CDR2 is SVGAGI in the germline V gene. Trimming took off 0 bases at V and 5 bases at J, with 16 bases between the two ends. CDR3 protein: CASSYSRTGTVYGYTF. The CDR3 DNA sequence: TGTGCCAGCAGTTACTCGAGAACAGGGACCGTTTATGGCTACACCTTC.